These T cell receptor beta chains were read from a single sample in a study of B cell selection in AIRE deficiency. Repertoires were generated with immunoSEQ multiplex PCR, while TCRdb's copy carries only in-frame clones and drops some. The table has roughly 24,000 clones, 96% seen once. The sequenced material came from CD4+CD127+ conventional T cells sorted from PBMCs. The receptors were gathered from a human donor in good health. Each CDR3 is given with its conserved first and last residue. The order of the fields is clone size, V gene, D gene, J gene, CDR3 protein, CDR3 DNA. A D gene is named only where the DNA matches it firmly. Clone size is not always given. Where it is, it says once, few, many or a class for expanded clones.

clone_size: .; v_call: TRBV19; d_call: .; j_call: TRBJ2-7; cdr3_aa: CASSTRGALYEQYF; cdr3_nt: TGTGCCAGTAGTACCCGGGGGGCCCTCTACGAGCAGTACTTC
clone_size: .; v_call: TRBV19; d_call: TRBD1; j_call: TRBJ1-6; cdr3_aa: CASSIVGGTLRSPLHF; cdr3_nt: TGTGCCAGTAGTATAGTAGGGGGCACTCTTCGTTCACCCCTCCACTTT
clone_size: .; v_call: TRBV7-8; d_call: .; j_call: TRBJ1-2; cdr3_aa: CASSWGREAYGYTF; cdr3_nt: TGTGCCAGCAGCTGGGGGAGGGAAGCCTATGGCTACACCTTC
clone_size: .; v_call: TRBV30; d_call: .; j_call: TRBJ2-7; cdr3_aa: CAWKIGTRGPYEQYF; cdr3_nt: TGTGCCTGGAAGATAGGGACCCGAGGCCCCTACGAGCAGTACTTC
clone_size: .; v_call: TRBV19; d_call: TRBD1; j_call: TRBJ2-4; cdr3_aa: CASSTDRGRAKNIQYF; cdr3_nt: TGTGCCAGTAGTACCGACAGGGGAAGGGCCAAAAACATTCAGTACTTC
clone_size: .; v_call: TRBV11-1; d_call: .; j_call: TRBJ2-7; cdr3_aa: CASSWTFSSYEQYF; cdr3_nt: TGTGCCAGCAGCTGGACTTTCTCCTCCTACGAGCAGTACTTC
clone_size: once; v_call: TRBV11-2; d_call: .; j_call: TRBJ2-7; cdr3_aa: CASSPSRSEQYF; cdr3_nt: TGTGCCAGCAGCCCTTCGCGGAGCGAGCAGTACTTC
clone_size: .; v_call: TRBV6-1; d_call: TRBD1; j_call: TRBJ1-5; cdr3_aa: CASSGRDRGLIGNQPQHF; cdr3_nt: TGTGCCAGCAGTGGCCGGGACAGGGGGCTAATTGGCAATCAGCCCCAGCATTTT
clone_size: .; v_call: TRBV18; d_call: TRBD2; j_call: TRBJ2-1; cdr3_aa: CASSPRGSLPTSYNEQFF; cdr3_nt: TGTGCCAGCTCACCTCGCGGGAGCCTACCTACTTCCTACAATGAGCAGTTCTTC
clone_size: once; v_call: TRBV27; d_call: .; j_call: TRBJ2-5; cdr3_aa: CASSLSGAMETQYF; cdr3_nt: TGTGCCAGCAGTTTATCCGGGGCGATGGAGACCCAGTACTTC
clone_size: .; v_call: TRBV5-1; d_call: .; j_call: TRBJ1-1; cdr3_aa: CASSYGAVNMNTEAFF; cdr3_nt: TGCGCCAGCAGCTACGGGGCAGTCAACATGAACACTGAAGCTTTCTTT
clone_size: .; v_call: TRBV14; d_call: TRBD1; j_call: TRBJ1-3; cdr3_aa: CASSHDRVSLYF; cdr3_nt: TGTGCCAGCAGCCACGACAGGGTCTCTCTATATTTT
clone_size: .; v_call: TRBV18; d_call: .; j_call: TRBJ2-6; cdr3_aa: CASLKVAGAGANVLTF; cdr3_nt: TGTGCCAGCCTAAAGGTTGCGGGGGCCGGGGCCAACGTCCTGACTTTC
clone_size: .; v_call: TRBV7-3; d_call: .; j_call: TRBJ2-5; cdr3_aa: CASSSGTQGRQETQYF; cdr3_nt: TGTGCCAGCAGCTCTGGAACCCAAGGACGGCAAGAGACCCAGTACTTC